Included here is one T cell receptor (beta chain) sequence, with context. Random hexamers primed reverse transcription of about 0.45 to 1 ug RNA. One entry per CDR3 protein, called by TCRdb with MiXCR from the immunoSEQ multiplex PCR reads. Among about 200,000 distinct CDR3 sequences listed, about 95% were seen once. The multiple sclerosis controls comprised treatment-naive patients whose relapsing-remitting disease was stable or active. In germline, CDR1 is KGHSH, CDR2 LQKENI. Trimming removed 6 bases from V and 7 bases from J; junction bases left unmatched: 12. This CDR3 is built from 15 residues. The entry originates in a study of CD8 T cells in Susac syndrome.

V usage is TRBV18 and J usage is TRBJ2-1, with 7 bases identical to TRBD1. The TCR originated in a human donor with multiple sclerosis. Sequenced: CD4+ T cells from PBMCs. In nucleotides, the CDR3 is TGTGCCAGCTCGCTTTACCAGGGGGTGGATAATGAGCAGTTCTTC. Translated: CASSLYQGVDNEQFF.